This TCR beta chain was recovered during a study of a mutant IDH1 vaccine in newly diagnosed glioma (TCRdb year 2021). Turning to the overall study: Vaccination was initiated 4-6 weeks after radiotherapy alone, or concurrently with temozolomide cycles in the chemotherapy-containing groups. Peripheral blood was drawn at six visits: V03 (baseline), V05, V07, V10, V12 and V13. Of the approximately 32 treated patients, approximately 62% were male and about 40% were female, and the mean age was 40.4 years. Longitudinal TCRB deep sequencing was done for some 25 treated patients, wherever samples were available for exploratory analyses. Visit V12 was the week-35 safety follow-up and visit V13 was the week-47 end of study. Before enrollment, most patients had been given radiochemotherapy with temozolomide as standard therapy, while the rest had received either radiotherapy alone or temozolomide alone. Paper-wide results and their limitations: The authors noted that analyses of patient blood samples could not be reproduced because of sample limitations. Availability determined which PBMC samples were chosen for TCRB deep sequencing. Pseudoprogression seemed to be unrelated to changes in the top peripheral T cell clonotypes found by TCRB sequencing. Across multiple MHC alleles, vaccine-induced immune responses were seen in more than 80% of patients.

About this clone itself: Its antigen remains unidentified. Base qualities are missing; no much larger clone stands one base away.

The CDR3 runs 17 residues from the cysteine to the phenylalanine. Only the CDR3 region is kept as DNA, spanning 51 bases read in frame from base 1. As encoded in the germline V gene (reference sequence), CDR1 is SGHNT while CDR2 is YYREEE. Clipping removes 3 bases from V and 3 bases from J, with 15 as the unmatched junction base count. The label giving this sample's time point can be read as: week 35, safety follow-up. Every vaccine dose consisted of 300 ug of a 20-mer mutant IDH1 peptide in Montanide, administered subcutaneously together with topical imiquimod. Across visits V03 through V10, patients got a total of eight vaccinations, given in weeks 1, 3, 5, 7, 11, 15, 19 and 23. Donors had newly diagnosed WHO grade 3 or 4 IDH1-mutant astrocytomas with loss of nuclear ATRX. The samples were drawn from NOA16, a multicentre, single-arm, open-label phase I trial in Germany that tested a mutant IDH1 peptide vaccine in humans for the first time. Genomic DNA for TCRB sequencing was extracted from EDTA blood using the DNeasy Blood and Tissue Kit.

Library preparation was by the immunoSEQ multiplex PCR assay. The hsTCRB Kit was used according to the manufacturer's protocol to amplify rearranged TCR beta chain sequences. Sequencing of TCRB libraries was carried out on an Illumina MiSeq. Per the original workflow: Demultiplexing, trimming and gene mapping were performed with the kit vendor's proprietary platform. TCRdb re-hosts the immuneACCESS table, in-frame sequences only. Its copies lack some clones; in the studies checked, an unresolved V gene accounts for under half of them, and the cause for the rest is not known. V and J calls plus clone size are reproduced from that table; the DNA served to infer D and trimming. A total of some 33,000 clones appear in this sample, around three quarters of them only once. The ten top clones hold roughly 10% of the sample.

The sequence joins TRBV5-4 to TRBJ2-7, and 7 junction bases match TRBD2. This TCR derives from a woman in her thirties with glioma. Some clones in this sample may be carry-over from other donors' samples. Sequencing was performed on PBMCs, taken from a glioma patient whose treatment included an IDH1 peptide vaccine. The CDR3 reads CASSCAKSSGYYYEQYF. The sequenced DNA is TGTGCCAGCAGCTGCGCCAAGTCTAGCGGTTATTACTACGAGCAGTACTTC.